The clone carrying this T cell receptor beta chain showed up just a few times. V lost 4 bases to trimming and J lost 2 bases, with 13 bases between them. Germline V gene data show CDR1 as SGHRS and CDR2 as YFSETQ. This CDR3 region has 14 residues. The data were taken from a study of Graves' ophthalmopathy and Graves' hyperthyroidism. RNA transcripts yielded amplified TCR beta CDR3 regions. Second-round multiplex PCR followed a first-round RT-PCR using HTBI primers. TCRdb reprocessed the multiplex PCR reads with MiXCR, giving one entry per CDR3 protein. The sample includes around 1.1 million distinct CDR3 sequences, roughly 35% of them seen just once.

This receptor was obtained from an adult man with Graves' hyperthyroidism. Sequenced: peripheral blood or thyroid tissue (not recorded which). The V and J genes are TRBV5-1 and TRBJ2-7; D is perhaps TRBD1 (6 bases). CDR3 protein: CASSRDTEAYEQYF. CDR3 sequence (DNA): TGCGCCAGCAGCCGGGACACTGAGGCCTACGAGCAGTACTTC.